These 13 T cell receptor beta chains were all obtained from the same sample, sequenced in a study of CD8+CD57+ T cells in acquired aplastic anemia. Investigators profiled TCR beta VDJ and CDR3 from genomic DNA template. TCRdb re-analysed the reads in MiXCR, keeping a single row per CDR3 protein. The table has some 190,000 distinct CDR3 sequences, under 55% seen once. The sequenced sample consisted of sorted CD4+, CD8+, or CD8+CD57+ T cells (not recorded which) from PBMCs. These receptors were collected from a human donor in good health.

In this sample, this clonotype turned up many times. V usage is TRBV2 and J usage is TRBJ2-1; no clear D gene. V was pared by 2 bases and J by 9 bases, with 8 bases between. Germline V gene lookup returns CDR1 SNHLY and CDR2 FYNNEI. There are 12 residues in the CDR3. The chain's CDR3 is CASSESDGEQFF. The CDR3 DNA reads TGTGCCAGCAGTGAATCCGACGGTGAGCAGTTCTTC.

This clonotype was observed once. The V and J genes are TRBV7-9 and TRBJ1-1; D is possibly TRBD1 (6 bases). Germline V gene data show CDR1 as SEHNR and CDR2 as FQNEAQ (reference sequence). The CDR3 covers 15 residues. The germline V and J ends were trimmed by 6 bases and 0 bases, with 14 bases remaining between them. The CDR3 reads CASRAGGQLNTEAFF. The DNA of the CDR3 is TGTGCCAGCAGAGCCGGTGGACAGTTGAACACTGAAGCTTTCTTT.

This clonotype was counted at least ten times. The V gene is TRBV2, the J gene TRBJ2-1; 10 positions agree with TRBD2. This CDR3 comprises 14 residues. Germline-derived CDR1 and CDR2 are SNHLY and FYNNEI. V dropped 11 bases and J dropped 3; count of bases not matched to a gene: 7. In DNA, the CDR3 is TGTGCCCGAACGAGGACTAGCGGCTACAATGAGCAGTTCTTC. It specifies CARTRTSGYNEQFF. The variable domain in full, with the rest retrieved from reference TRBV2 and TRBJ2-1, is EPEVTQTPSHQVTQMGQEVILRCVPISNHLYFYWYRQILGQKVEFLVSFYNNEISEKSEIFDDQFSVERPDGSNFTLKIRSTKLEDSAMYFCARTRTSGYNEQFFGPGTRLTVL.

The chain recombines TRBV18 with TRBJ1-1; D remains unclear. The germline gives CDR1 KGHSH, CDR2 LQKENI. Between the trimmed V and J ends, which lost 6 bases and 4 bases, there was a span of 15 bases. The CDR3 spans 14 residues. The DNA for the CDR3 is TGTGCCAGCTCCAAACGGGCTAGAATCACTGAAGCTTTCTTT. It is translated as CASSKRARITEAFF. Drawing the rest from reference TRBV18 and TRBJ1-1, the complete variable domain is NAGVMQNPRHLVRRRGQEARLRCSPMKGHSHVYWYRQLPEEGLKFMVYLQKENIIDESGMPKERFSAEFPKEGPSILRIQQVVRGDSAAYFCASSKRARITEAFFGQGTRLTVV.

Regarding this clonotype: The junction departs from the called germline gene at one end, perhaps through a read error. The CDR3 DNA reads as TGTGCCAGCAGTTACTCCCGAGGAGACACTGTAGCTTTCTTT. This codes for CASSYSRGDTVAFF. The V and J genes are TRBV6-5 and TRBJ1-1; D is undetermined. CDR1 and CDR2 from the germline V gene are MNHEY and SVGAGI. The CDR3 totals 14 residues.

The table lists this clonotype with a few counts. At one boundary the junction diverges from the germline segment, which might be a read error. The chain couples TRBV20-1 to TRBJ1-2; D is unresolved. This CDR3 is built from 12 residues. From germline, CDR1 is DFQATT and CDR2 SNEGSKA (reference sequence). The CDR3 nucleotides are TGCAGTGCTAGAGAGGCCAGGCTTGGCTGCACCTTC. Its protein product is CSAREARLGCTF.

This chain links TRBV10-3 with TRBJ1-2; D is undetermined. V gave up 0 bases and J gave up 9 bases, with 8 bases separating them. The CDR3 runs to 12 residues. Germline V gives CDR1 ENHRY, CDR2 SYGVKD. Here the CDR3 DNA reads TGTGCCATCAGTGAGTCCCTTAATAGCTACACCTTC. This translates into CAISESLNSYTF.

Worth noting for this clonotype: This may be a read error, as it is one base from a much larger clone. The conserved phenylalanine or tryptophan is not found at the CDR3 terminus, so this likely reflects a read error. The chain links TRBV11-1 to TRBJ2-5, with D uncertain. This CDR3 is 13 amino acids long. The V end was cut by 2 bases, the J end by 2 bases, with 6 bases between. Germline lookup yields CDR1 SGHAT and CDR2 FQDESV (reference sequence). In DNA form, the CDR3 reads TGTGCCAGCAGCTTATCCGAGCAAGAGACCCAGTACCTC. This codes for CASSLSEQETQYL.

The chain has TRBV12-3 or TRBV12-4 and TRBJ1-2; no reliable D call. There are 12 residues in the CDR3. The germline V and J ends were trimmed by 7 bases and 6 bases, with 12 bases remaining between them. The CDR3 nucleotides read TGTGCCAGCACCCGCCGTAGGGATGGCTACACCTTC. Translating gives CASTRRRDGYTF.

This clonotype has a count of ten or more. The genes are TRBV4-2 and TRBJ2-7; D gene ambiguous. The germline gives CDR1 LGHNA, CDR2 YNFKEQ. This CDR3 region has 14 residues. V lost 1 base and J 1 base, leaving 8 bases between the germline ends. DNA for the CDR3: TGTGCCAGCAGCCAAGGTCAGGAATCCTACGAGCAGTACTTC. This gives the protein CASSQGQESYEQYF.

This chain connects TRBV2 to TRBJ2-5; 8 bases are shared with TRBD1. Trimming took 8 bases from V and 5 from J; bases not matched to a gene: 7. The germline V gene has CDR1 SNHLY and CDR2 FYNNEI. The CDR3 runs to 13 residues. The CDR3: CASGQGAWETQYF. DNA of the CDR3: TGTGCCAGCGGGCAGGGGGCATGGGAGACCCAGTACTTC. Using reference TRBV2 and TRBJ2-5 for the parts outside the CDR3, the full variable domain is EPEVTQTPSHQVTQMGQEVILRCVPISNHLYFYWYRQILGQKVEFLVSFYNNEISEKSEIFDDQFSVERPDGSNFTLKIRSTKLEDSAMYFCASGQGAWETQYFGPGTRLLVL.

This clonotype occurred a few times. This chain uses TRBV19 with TRBJ1-1; D might be TRBD1 (6 bases). In germline, CDR1 is LNHDA, CDR2 SQIVND (reference sequence). There are 14 residues in the CDR3. V was trimmed by 3 bases and J by 5 bases, leaving 13 bases between them. The CDR3 DNA reads as TGTGCCAGTAGTATTATGGGGGCGCATACTGAAGCTTTCTTT. Protein: CASSIMGAHTEAFF.

This clonotype was recorded a few times. J is TRBJ2-5 and V is TRBV4-1, with TRBD2 matching over 9 bases. Per the germline V gene, CDR1 is MGHRA and CDR2 is YSYEKL. V lost 4 bases to trimming and J lost 2 bases; unmatched junction nucleotides: 14. CDR3 size: 18 residues. CDR3: CASSPSLLAGAQQETQYF. CDR3 sequence (DNA): TGCGCCAGCAGCCCAAGTTTGTTAGCGGGAGCCCAACAAGAGACCCAGTACTTC.